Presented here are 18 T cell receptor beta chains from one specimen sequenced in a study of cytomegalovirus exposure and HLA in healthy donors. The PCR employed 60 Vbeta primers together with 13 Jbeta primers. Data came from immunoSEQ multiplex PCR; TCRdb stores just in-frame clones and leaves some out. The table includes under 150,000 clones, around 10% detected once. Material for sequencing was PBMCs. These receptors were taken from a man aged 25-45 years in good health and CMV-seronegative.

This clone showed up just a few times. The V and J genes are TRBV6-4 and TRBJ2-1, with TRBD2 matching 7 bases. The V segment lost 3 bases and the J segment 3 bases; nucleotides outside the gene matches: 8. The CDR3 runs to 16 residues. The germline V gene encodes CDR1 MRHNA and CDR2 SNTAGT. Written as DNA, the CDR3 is TGTGCCAGCAGTGATAGTAGGCTAGCGGACTACAATGAGCAGTTCTTC. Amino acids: CASSDSRLADYNEQFF.

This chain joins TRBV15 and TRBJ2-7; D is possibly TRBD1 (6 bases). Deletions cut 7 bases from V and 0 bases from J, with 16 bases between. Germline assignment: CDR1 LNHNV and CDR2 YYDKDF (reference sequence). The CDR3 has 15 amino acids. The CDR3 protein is CATTPGHSASYEQYF. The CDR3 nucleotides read TGTGCCACCACCCCGGGACACTCCGCCTCCTACGAGCAGTACTTC.

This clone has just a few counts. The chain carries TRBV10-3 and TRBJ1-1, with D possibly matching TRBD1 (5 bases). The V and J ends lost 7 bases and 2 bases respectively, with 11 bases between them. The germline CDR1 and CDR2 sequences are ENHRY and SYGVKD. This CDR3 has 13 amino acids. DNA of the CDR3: TGTGCCATCACCCCTGACAGTAACACTGAAGCTTTCTTT. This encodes CAITPDSNTEAFF.

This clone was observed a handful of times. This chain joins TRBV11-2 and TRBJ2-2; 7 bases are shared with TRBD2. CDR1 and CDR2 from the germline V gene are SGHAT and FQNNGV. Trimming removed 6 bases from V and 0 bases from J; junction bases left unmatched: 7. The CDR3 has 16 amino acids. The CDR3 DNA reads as TGTGCCAGCAGTTGGGTGGGAGGGTCGAACACCGGGGAGCTGTTTTTT. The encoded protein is CASSWVGGSNTGELFF.

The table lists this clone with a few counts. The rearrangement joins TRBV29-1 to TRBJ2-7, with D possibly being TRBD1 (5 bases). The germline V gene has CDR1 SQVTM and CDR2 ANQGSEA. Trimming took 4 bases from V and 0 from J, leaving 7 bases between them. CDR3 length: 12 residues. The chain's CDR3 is CSVATASYEQYF. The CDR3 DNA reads TGCAGCGTTGCGACAGCCTCCTACGAGCAGTACTTC.

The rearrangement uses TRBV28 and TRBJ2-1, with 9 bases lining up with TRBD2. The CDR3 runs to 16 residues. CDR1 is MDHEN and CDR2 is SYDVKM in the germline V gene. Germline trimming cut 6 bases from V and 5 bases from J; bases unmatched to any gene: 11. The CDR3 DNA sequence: TGTGCCAGCAGCGCCTCGGGGAGCGGGAGGAACAATGAGCAGTTCTTC. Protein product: CASSASGSGRNNEQFF.

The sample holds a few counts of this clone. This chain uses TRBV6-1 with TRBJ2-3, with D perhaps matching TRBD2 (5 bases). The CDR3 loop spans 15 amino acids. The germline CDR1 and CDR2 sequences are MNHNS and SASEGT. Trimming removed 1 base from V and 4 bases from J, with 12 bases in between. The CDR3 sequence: CASSEEIEGPDTQYF. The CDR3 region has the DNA TGTGCCAGCAGTGAAGAAATAGAGGGCCCAGATACGCAGTATTTT.

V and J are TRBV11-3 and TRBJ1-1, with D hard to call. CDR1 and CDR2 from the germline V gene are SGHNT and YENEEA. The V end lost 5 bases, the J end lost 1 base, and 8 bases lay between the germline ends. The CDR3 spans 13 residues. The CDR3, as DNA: TGTGCCAGCAGCCCGGAGGGGAACACTGAAGCTTTCTTT. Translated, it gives CASSPEGNTEAFF.

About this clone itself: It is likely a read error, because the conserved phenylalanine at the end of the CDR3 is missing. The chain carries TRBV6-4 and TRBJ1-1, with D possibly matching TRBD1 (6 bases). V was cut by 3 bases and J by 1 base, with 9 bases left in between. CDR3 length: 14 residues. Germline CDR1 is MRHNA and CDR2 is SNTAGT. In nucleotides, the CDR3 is TGTGCCAGCAGTGAAGGGGGGGCGAACACTGAAGCTTTCGTT. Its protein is CASSEGGANTEAFV.

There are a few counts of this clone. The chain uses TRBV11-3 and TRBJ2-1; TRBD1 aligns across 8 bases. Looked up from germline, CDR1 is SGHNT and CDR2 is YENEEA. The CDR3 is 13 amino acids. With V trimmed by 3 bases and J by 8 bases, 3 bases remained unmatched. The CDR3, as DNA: TGTGCCAGCAGCTTGGCAGGGGGCGATGAGCAGTTCTTC. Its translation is CASSLAGGDEQFF.

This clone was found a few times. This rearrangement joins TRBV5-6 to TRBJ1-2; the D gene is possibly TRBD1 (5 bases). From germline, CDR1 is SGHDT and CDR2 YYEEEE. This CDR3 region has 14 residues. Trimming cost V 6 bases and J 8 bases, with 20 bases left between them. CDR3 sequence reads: CASTLIDSYGGYTF. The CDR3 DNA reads TGTGCCAGCACCCTTATTGACAGCTACGGCGGCTACACCTTC.

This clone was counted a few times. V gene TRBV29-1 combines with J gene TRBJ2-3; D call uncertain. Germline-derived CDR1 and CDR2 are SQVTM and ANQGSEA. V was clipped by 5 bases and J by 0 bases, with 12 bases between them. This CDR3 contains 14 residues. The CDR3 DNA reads TGCAGCGTTAGTCTGTGGGCAAGCACAGATACGCAGTATTTT. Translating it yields CSVSLWASTDTQYF.

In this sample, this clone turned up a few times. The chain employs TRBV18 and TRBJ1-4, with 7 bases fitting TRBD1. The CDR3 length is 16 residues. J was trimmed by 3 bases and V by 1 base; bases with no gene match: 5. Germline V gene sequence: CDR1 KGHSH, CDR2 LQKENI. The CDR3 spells CASSPRQGGSNEKLFF. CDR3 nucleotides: TGTGCCAGCTCACCACGACAGGGTGGATCTAATGAAAAACTGTTTTTT.

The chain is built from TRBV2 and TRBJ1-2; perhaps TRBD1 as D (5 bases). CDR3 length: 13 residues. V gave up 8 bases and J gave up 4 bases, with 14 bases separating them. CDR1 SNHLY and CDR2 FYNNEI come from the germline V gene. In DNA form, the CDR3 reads TGTGCCAGCGGTCGTAGGGGTACCTATGGCTACACCTTC. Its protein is CASGRRGTYGYTF.

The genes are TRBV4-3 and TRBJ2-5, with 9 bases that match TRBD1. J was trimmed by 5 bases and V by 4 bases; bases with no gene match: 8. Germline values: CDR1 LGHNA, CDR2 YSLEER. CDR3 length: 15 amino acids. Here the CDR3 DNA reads TGCGCCAGCAGCCCCGGGACAGGGAGGGTTGAGACCCAGTACTTC. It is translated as CASSPGTGRVETQYF.

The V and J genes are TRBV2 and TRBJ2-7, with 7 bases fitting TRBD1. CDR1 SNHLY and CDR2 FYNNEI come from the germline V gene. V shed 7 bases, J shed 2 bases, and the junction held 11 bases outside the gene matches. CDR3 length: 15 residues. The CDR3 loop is CASKTAIGQAYEQYF. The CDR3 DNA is TGTGCCAGCAAGACGGCCATCGGACAGGCCTACGAGCAGTACTTC. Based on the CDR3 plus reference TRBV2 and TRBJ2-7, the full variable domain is EPEVTQTPSHQVTQMGQEVILRCVPISNHLYFYWYRQILGQKVEFLVSFYNNEISEKSEIFDDQFSVERPDGSNFTLKIRSTKLEDSAMYFCASKTAIGQAYEQYFGPGTRLTVT.

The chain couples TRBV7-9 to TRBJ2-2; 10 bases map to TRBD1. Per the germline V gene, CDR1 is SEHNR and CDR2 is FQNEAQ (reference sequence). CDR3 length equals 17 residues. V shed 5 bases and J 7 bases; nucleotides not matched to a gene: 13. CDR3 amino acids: CASSRPGQGRVSGELFF. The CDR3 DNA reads TGTGCCAGCAGCCGCCCGGGACAGGGGCGGGTGAGCGGGGAGCTGTTTTTT.

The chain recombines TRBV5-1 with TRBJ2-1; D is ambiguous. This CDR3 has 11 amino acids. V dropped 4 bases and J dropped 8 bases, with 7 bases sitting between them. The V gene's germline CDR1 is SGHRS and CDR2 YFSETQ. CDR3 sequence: CASSPADEQFF. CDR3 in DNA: TGCGCCAGCAGCCCCGCAGATGAGCAGTTCTTC.